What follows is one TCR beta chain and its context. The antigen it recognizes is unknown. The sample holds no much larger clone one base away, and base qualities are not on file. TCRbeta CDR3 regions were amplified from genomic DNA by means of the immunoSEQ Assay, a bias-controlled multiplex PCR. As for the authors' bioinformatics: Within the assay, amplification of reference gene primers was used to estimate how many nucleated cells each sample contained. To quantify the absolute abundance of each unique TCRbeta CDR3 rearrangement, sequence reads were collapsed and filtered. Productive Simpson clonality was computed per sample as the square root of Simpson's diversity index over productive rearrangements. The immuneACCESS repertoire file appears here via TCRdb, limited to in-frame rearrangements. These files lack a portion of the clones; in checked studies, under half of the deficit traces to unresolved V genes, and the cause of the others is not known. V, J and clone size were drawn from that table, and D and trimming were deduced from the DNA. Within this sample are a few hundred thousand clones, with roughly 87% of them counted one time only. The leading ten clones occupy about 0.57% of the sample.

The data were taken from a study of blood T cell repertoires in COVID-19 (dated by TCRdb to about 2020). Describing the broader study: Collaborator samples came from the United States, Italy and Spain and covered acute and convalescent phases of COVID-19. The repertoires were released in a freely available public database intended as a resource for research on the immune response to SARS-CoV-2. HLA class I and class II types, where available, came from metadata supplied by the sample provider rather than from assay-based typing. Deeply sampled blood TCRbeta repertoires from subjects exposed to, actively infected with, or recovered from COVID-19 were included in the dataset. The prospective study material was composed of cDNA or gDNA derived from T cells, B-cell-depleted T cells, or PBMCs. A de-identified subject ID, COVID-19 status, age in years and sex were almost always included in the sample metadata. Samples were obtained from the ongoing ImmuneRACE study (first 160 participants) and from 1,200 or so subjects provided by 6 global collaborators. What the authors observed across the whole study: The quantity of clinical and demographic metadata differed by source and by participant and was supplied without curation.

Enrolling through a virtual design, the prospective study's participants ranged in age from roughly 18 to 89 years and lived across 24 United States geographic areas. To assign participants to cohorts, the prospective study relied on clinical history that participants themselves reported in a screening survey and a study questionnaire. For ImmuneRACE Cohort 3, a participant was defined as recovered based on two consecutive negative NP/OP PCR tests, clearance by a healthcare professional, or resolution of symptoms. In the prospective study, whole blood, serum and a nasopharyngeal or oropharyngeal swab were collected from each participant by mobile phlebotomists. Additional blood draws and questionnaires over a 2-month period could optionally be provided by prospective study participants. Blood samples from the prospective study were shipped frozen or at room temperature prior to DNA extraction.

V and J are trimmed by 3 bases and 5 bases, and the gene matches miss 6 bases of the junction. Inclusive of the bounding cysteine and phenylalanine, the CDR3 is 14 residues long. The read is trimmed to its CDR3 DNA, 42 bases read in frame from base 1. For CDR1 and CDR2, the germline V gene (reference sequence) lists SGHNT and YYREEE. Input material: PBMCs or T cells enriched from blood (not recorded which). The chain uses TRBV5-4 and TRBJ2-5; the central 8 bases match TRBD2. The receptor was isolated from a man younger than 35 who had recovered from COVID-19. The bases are TGTGCCAGCAGCTCCCGCGGGGGGCACGAGACCCAGTACTTC. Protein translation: CASSSRGGHETQYF. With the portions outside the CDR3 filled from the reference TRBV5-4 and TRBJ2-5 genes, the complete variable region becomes ETGVTQSPTHLIKTRGQQVTLRCSSQSGHNTVSWYQQALGQGPQFIFQYYREEENGRGNFPPRFSGLQFPNYSSELNVNALELDDSALYLCASSSRGGHETQYFGPGTRLLVL.